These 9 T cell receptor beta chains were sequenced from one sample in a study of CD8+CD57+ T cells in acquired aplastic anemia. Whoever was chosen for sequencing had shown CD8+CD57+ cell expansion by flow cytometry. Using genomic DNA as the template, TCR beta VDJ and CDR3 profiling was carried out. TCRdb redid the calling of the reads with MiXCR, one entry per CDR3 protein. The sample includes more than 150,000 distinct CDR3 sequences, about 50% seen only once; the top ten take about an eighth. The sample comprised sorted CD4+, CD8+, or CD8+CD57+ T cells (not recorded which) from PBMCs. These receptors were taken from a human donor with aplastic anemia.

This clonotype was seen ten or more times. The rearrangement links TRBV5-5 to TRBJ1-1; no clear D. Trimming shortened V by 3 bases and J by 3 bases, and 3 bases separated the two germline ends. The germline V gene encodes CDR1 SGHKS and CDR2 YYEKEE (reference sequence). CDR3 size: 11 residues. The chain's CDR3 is CASSSDTEAFF. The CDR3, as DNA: TGTGCCAGCAGCTCCGACACTGAAGCTTTCTTT.

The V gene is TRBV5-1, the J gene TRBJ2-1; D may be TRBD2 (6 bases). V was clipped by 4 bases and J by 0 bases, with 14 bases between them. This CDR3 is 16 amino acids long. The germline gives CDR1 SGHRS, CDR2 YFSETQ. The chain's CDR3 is CASSLGGVGSYNEQFF. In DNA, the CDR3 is TGCGCCAGCAGCCTGGGCGGGGTAGGCTCCTACAATGAGCAGTTCTTC.

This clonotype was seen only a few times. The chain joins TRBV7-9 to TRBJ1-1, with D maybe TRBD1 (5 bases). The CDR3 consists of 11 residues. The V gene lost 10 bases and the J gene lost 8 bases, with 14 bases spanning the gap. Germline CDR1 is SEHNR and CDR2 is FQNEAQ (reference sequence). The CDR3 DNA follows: TGTGCCACCGGGACGGCTAAAGAAGCTTTCTTT. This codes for CATGTAKEAFF. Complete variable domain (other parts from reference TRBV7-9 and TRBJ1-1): DTGVSQNPRHKITKRGQNVTFRCDPISEHNRLYWYRQTLGQGPEFLTYFQNEAQLEKSRLLSDRFSAERPKGSFSTLEIQRTEQGDSAMYLCATGTAKEAFFGQGTRLTVV.

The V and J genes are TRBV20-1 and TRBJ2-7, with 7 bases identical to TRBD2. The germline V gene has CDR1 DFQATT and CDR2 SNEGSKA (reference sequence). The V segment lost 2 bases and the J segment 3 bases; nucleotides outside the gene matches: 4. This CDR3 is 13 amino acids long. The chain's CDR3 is CSARPSGLYEQYF. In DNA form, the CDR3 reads TGCAGTGCTAGACCTAGCGGTCTCTACGAGCAGTACTTC.

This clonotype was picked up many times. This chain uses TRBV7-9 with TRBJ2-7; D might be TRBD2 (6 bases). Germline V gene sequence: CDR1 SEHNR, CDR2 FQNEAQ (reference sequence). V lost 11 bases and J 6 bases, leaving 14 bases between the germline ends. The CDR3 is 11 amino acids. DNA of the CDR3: TGTGCCCGGCGGTCGGAGGGCGAGCAGTACTTC. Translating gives CARRSEGEQYF.

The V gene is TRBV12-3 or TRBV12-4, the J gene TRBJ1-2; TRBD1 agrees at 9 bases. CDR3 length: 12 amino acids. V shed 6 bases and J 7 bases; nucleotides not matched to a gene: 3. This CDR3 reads CASRGQGAGYTF. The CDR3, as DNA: TGTGCCAGCAGGGGACAGGGCGCTGGCTACACCTTC.

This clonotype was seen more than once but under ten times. The CDR3 loop is CAISDRWNTEAFF. The DNA for the CDR3 is TGTGCCATCAGTGATAGGTGGAACACTGAAGCTTTCTTT. V usage is TRBV10-3 and J usage is TRBJ1-1; D is uncertain. V gave up 3 bases and J gave up 1 base, with 6 bases separating them. From germline, CDR1 is ENHRY and CDR2 SYGVKD. The length of the CDR3 is 13 residues.

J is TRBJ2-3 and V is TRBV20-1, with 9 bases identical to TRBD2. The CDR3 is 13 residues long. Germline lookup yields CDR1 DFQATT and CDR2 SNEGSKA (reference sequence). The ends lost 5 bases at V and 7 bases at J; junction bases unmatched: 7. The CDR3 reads CSAHIAGVNTQYF. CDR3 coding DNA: TGCAGTGCTCATATAGCGGGAGTCAATACGCAGTATTTT.

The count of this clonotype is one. The CDR3 is CASSELDSGYGYTF. For the CDR3, the DNA is TGTGCCAGCAGTGAATTGGACAGTGGTTATGGCTACACCTTC. The chain couples TRBV2 to TRBJ1-2; perhaps TRBD1 as D (6 bases). CDR3 length: 14 residues. Germline V CDR1 and CDR2: SNHLY, FYNNEI. V shed 2 bases and J shed 5 bases, with 12 bases lying between them.